A selection of T cell receptor beta chains follows, all from one sample in a study of CD8 T cells in ankylosing spondylitis. TCRdb processed the 5' RACE reads anew with MiXCR; each CDR3 protein has one entry. Of a few hundred thousand distinct CDR3 sequences in the sample, under 25% were seen once. Sequenced sample: blood, either unsorted or a sorted T cell fraction (not recorded which). These receptors were obtained from a male donor with ankylosing spondylitis. Both conserved end residues are part of each CDR3. The order of the fields is D gene, V gene, J gene, clone size, CDR3 DNA, CDR3 protein. The D gene is left open where the match is weak. Clone size appears in some rows only: once, few, many, or a class for an expanded clone.

D: .; V: TRBV7-9; J: TRBJ1-5; size: few; DNA: TGTGCCAGCAGCTCCTATCAAGAACGGTACAATCAGCCCCAGCATTTT; CDR3: CASSSYQERYNQPQHF
D: .; V: TRBV28; J: TRBJ1-3; size: once; DNA: TGTGCCAGCAGTTTTTCCCAGGGAATTGTAAACACCATATATTTT; CDR3: CASSFSQGIVNTIYF
D: TRBD2; V: TRBV10-3; J: TRBJ2-2; size: .; DNA: TGTGCCATCAGTACGAGCGGTAGCGGGAGGGCCGATACCGGGGAGCTGTTTTTT; CDR3: CAISTSGSGRADTGELFF
D: .; V: TRBV12-3/TRBV12-4; J: TRBJ1-1; size: .; DNA: TGTGCCAGCAGTTTTAGACTTCTGACCACTGAAGCTTTCTTT; CDR3: CASSFRLLTTEAFF
D: .; V: TRBV25-1; J: TRBJ2-3; size: many; DNA: TGTGCCAGCAGTGTATTCCCTTTAGAGGATACGCAGTATTTT; CDR3: CASSVFPLEDTQYF
D: .; V: TRBV27; J: TRBJ2-1; size: few; DNA: TGTGCCAGCAGTTCCCAGTTCCGGGCCTATGGGGGGTACAATGAGCAGTTCTTC; CDR3: CASSSQFRAYGGYNEQFF
D: TRBD2; V: TRBV7-2; J: TRBJ2-7; size: few; DNA: TGTGCCAGCAGCGAAACTAGCGGAGACTACGAGCAGTACTTC; CDR3: CASSETSGDYEQYF
D: TRBD2; V: TRBV6-5; J: TRBJ2-7; size: .; DNA: TGTGCCAGCAGTTACGGGACTAGCGGGAGAGTGCAGTACTTC; CDR3: CASSYGTSGRVQYF
D: .; V: TRBV6-2/TRBV6-3; J: TRBJ2-7; size: few; DNA: TGTGCCAGCAGTTACCCCAGGGTGAGCTCCTACGAGCAGTACTTC; CDR3: CASSYPRVSSYEQYF
D: .; V: TRBV12-3/TRBV12-4; J: TRBJ2-1; size: few; DNA: TGTGCCAGCAGCCGAGGAGGAGGGACTCGGGACAATGAGCAGTTCTTC; CDR3: CASSRGGGTRDNEQFF
D: TRBD1; V: TRBV7-9; J: TRBJ1-4; size: .; DNA: TGTGCCAGCAGCTTTGGACAGGATAATGAAAAACTGTTTTTT; CDR3: CASSFGQDNEKLFF
D: .; V: TRBV4-1; J: TRBJ2-1; size: few; DNA: TGCGCCAGCAGCCAAGAACGTGGGAAAAGCTCCTACAATGAGCAGTTCTTC; CDR3: CASSQERGKSSYNEQFF
D: TRBD1; V: TRBV7-7; J: TRBJ2-5; size: .; DNA: TGTGCCAGCAGCGTTAACAGGGGGCAAGAGACCCAGTACTTC; CDR3: CASSVNRGQETQYF
D: .; V: TRBV20-1; J: TRBJ2-1; size: few; DNA: TGCAGTGCCGTATTCCAAATTGAGCAGTTCTTC; CDR3: CSAVFQIEQFF
D: TRBD2; V: TRBV7-2; J: TRBJ2-7; size: .; DNA: TGTGCCAGCAGCTTAGCCCGGGGGGCCTACGAGCAGTACTTC; CDR3: CASSLARGAYEQYF
D: .; V: TRBV21-1; J: TRBJ2-7; size: few; DNA: TGTGCCAGCAGCGCCACCGCCCCCGAGGGGCACTACTACGAGCAGTACTTC; CDR3: CASSATAPEGHYYEQYF
D: .; V: TRBV29-1; J: TRBJ2-4; size: .; DNA: TGCAGCGTTGCCCAGACCCGGGATACACTAGCCAAAAACATTCAGTACTTC; CDR3: CSVAQTRDTLAKNIQYF
D: .; V: TRBV5-1; J: TRBJ2-3; size: .; DNA: TGCGCCAGCAGCTTGAGTCAGTGGGGACAAGATACGCAGTATTTT; CDR3: CASSLSQWGQDTQYF
D: TRBD2; V: TRBV3-1; J: TRBJ2-4; size: few; DNA: TGTGCCAGCAGCCGCTGGCTAGCGGGAAAAAACATTCAGTACTTC; CDR3: CASSRWLAGKNIQYF
D: TRBD2; V: TRBV27; J: TRBJ2-1; size: .; DNA: TGTGCCAGCGGGTGGACTAGCGGGAGGGTGAATGAGCAGTTCTTC; CDR3: CASGWTSGRVNEQFF
D: TRBD1; V: TRBV5-1; J: TRBJ1-4; size: .; DNA: TGCGCCAGCAGCTTGGGACAGGGGTCATCTAATGAAAAACTGTTTTTT; CDR3: CASSLGQGSSNEKLFF
D: .; V: TRBV12-3/TRBV12-4; J: TRBJ1-5; size: few; DNA: TGTGCCAGCAGTTCCCTTCCGGGGTTCGATCAGCCCCAGCATTTT; CDR3: CASSSLPGFDQPQHF
D: TRBD1; V: TRBV29-1; J: TRBJ1-1; size: few; DNA: TGCAGCGTTGGGGGCGCCACAGGGGGCACTGAAGCTTTCTTT; CDR3: CSVGGATGGTEAFF
D: TRBD1; V: TRBV2; J: TRBJ1-1; size: .; DNA: TGTGCCAGCAGTGGGACAGGGGGGAACACTGAAGCTTTCTTT; CDR3: CASSGTGGNTEAFF
D: .; V: TRBV4-2; J: TRBJ2-7; size: few; DNA: TGTGCCAGCAGCCAAGCGGGGGTCCACGAGCAGTACTTC; CDR3: CASSQAGVHEQYF
D: TRBD1; V: TRBV18; J: TRBJ2-5; size: many; DNA: TGTGCCAGCTCTCTAGACAGGGGGCAGGAGACCCAGTACTTC; CDR3: CASSLDRGQETQYF
D: TRBD1; V: TRBV5-1; J: TRBJ1-6; size: .; DNA: TGCGCCAGCAGCTTGTCGACAGGGGGCTATAATTCACCCCTCCACTTT; CDR3: CASSLSTGGYNSPLHF
D: .; V: TRBV28; J: TRBJ1-2; size: .; DNA: TGTGCCAGCAGTTTAATACCTTCCCCTAACTATGGCTACACCTTC; CDR3: CASSLIPSPNYGYTF